These T cell receptor beta chains were read from a single sample in a study of blood T cell repertoires in COVID-19. Measured with immunoSEQ multiplex PCR; TCRdb has only the in-frame clones, and not every one. Of some 200,000 clones in the sample, roughly 76% were seen once. The sample comprised peripheral blood. The receptors derive from a woman older than 75 with COVID-19, enrolled during active disease. Each CDR3 is given with its conserved first and last residue. The D gene is left open where the match is weak. Expanded clones get a size class; other rows say once, few or many, or leave the size out.

abundance: -; v_gene: TRBV19; d_gene: -; j_gene: TRBJ1-2; CDR3nt: TGTGCCAGTAGACAGTGGATTTATGGCTACACCTTC; CDR3aa: CASRQWIYGYTF
abundance: -; v_gene: TRBV28; d_gene: TRBD1; j_gene: TRBJ1-5; CDR3nt: TGTGCCAGCACCCCAGGGGGTGGCAATCAGCCCCAGCATTTT; CDR3aa: CASTPGGGNQPQHF
abundance: -; v_gene: TRBV2; d_gene: TRBD1; j_gene: TRBJ2-5; CDR3nt: TGTGCCAGCAGTGAGAGCAGGGGGCGAGAGACCCAGTACTTC; CDR3aa: CASSESRGRETQYF
abundance: -; v_gene: TRBV6-4; d_gene: -; j_gene: TRBJ2-7; CDR3nt: TGTGCCAGCAGTGGTAAGGGGTCCTACGAGCAGTACTTC; CDR3aa: CASSGKGSYEQYF
abundance: -; v_gene: TRBV27; d_gene: TRBD1; j_gene: TRBJ2-3; CDR3nt: TGTGCCAGCAGCATCAGGGGGGATACGCAGTATTTT; CDR3aa: CASSIRGDTQYF
abundance: -; v_gene: TRBV3-1/TRBV3-2; d_gene: -; j_gene: TRBJ2-1; CDR3nt: TGTGCCAGCAGCCCCGGACACTCTACCAATGAGCAGTTCTTC; CDR3aa: CASSPGHSTNEQFF
abundance: -; v_gene: TRBV28; d_gene: TRBD2; j_gene: TRBJ2-1; CDR3nt: TGTGCCAGCAGCGCAGCGGGAGTCGAATGGAATGAGCAGTTCTTC; CDR3aa: CASSAAGVEWNEQFF
abundance: few; v_gene: TRBV4-3; d_gene: TRBD1; j_gene: TRBJ2-7; CDR3nt: TGCGCCAGCAGCCAAGGGACAGGAAGCTCCTACGAGCAGTACTTC; CDR3aa: CASSQGTGSSYEQYF
abundance: -; v_gene: TRBV6-6; d_gene: -; j_gene: TRBJ1-6; CDR3nt: TGTGCCAGCAGTTACTCGATCGGGGATTCACCCCTCCACTTT; CDR3aa: CASSYSIGDSPLHF
abundance: -; v_gene: TRBV7-8; d_gene: -; j_gene: TRBJ2-5; CDR3nt: TGTGCCAGCAGCCCACAAGAGACCCAGTACTTC; CDR3aa: CASSPQETQYF
abundance: -; v_gene: TRBV4-1; d_gene: TRBD2; j_gene: TRBJ2-7; CDR3nt: TGCGCCAGCAGCCAAGAGACTAGCGGGACCTACGAGCAGTACTTC; CDR3aa: CASSQETSGTYEQYF
abundance: -; v_gene: TRBV19; d_gene: TRBD1; j_gene: TRBJ2-5; CDR3nt: TGTGCCAGTAGTATAGTAGTGACAGGGCACGAGACCCAGTACTTC; CDR3aa: CASSIVVTGHETQYF
abundance: -; v_gene: TRBV24-1; d_gene: TRBD1; j_gene: TRBJ2-1; CDR3nt: TGTGCCACCCGGGGACAGGGATCCTACAATGAGCAGTTCTTC; CDR3aa: CATRGQGSYNEQFF
abundance: -; v_gene: TRBV15; d_gene: -; j_gene: TRBJ2-1; CDR3nt: TGTGCCACCAGCAGAGATCGGGCTAGCTTGAAGTTCTTC; CDR3aa: CATSRDRASLKFF
abundance: -; v_gene: TRBV11-1; d_gene: -; j_gene: TRBJ2-1; CDR3nt: TGTGCCAGCAGTAAGGCGGGGGCAGGATACAATGAGCAGTTCTTC; CDR3aa: CASSKAGAGYNEQFF
abundance: -; v_gene: TRBV9; d_gene: TRBD2; j_gene: TRBJ2-1; CDR3nt: TGTGCCAGCAGCAAAACCGGGACTAGCGGGAGAGGGGGGTCCTACAATGAGCAGTTCTTC; CDR3aa: CASSKTGTSGRGGSYNEQFF
abundance: -; v_gene: TRBV2; d_gene: -; j_gene: TRBJ2-3; CDR3nt: TGTGCCAGCAGACAGGGTTCTAGCACAGATACGCAGTATTTT; CDR3aa: CASRQGSSTDTQYF